Presented here are 21 T cell receptor beta chains from one specimen sequenced in a study of blood T cell repertoires in COVID-19. TCRdb's table, derived via immunoSEQ multiplex PCR, lists solely in-frame clones and lacks some. The sample holds some 200,000 clones, around four fifths seen once. Sample: peripheral blood. Receptor source: a woman aged 40-49 years with acute or convalescent COVID-19.

This clone was observed a few times. V is TRBV3-1 (or the pseudogene TRBV3-2) and J is TRBJ2-1, with D tentatively TRBD2 (5 bases). Germline V gives CDR1 LGHDT, CDR2 YNNKEL (reference sequence). Trimming shortened V by 0 bases and J by 10 bases, and 7 bases separated the two germline ends. The CDR3 contains 12 residues. The CDR3 coding sequence is TGTGCCAGCAGCCAAGATCGGGAAGAGCAGTTCTTC. Its protein product is CASSQDREEQFF.

This rearrangement joins TRBV7-9 to TRBJ1-1; D remains ambiguous. Germline values: CDR1 SEHNR, CDR2 FQNEAQ (reference sequence). The CDR3 loop spans 17 amino acids. Trimming removed 1 base at V and 2 bases at J, with 17 bases between. Here the CDR3 reads CASSLGGRATRNTEAFF. CDR3 coding DNA: TGTGCCAGCAGCTTAGGTGGCCGCGCAACTAGAAACACTGAAGCTTTCTTT.

This chain uses TRBV4-2 with TRBJ2-5; a weak D match, TRBD2 (6 bases). Per the germline V gene, CDR1 is LGHNA and CDR2 is YNFKEQ. Trimming stripped 3 bases from V and 1 base from J, with 12 bases between. This CDR3 region has 15 residues. The CDR3 is CASSHGRGSQETQYF. The CDR3 DNA reads as TGTGCCAGCAGCCACGGGCGGGGAAGCCAAGAGACCCAGTACTTC.

This clone has only one observation. The junction and the germline gene differ at one end; a read error may be behind it. The chain carries TRBV6-5 and TRBJ1-5, with 8 bases fitting TRBD1. CDR3 length: 14 amino acids. Germline V CDR1 and CDR2: MNHEY, SVGAGI. The CDR3 loop is CASGRQGSNQSQHF. The CDR3 DNA follows: TGTGCCAGCGGGCGACAGGGGTCCAATCAGTCCCAGCATTTT.

DNA of the CDR3: TGTGCCAGCAGAGCGAGTTCCTTCGGCAATCAGCCCCAGCATTTT. Residues: CASRASSFGNQPQHF. The chain employs TRBV28 and TRBJ1-5, with unresolved D. CDR3 length equals 15 residues. Trimming cost V 6 bases and J 2 bases, with 14 bases left between them. CDR1 and CDR2 (germline): MDHEN, SYDVKM.

This clone was counted between two and nine times. The V call is TRBV6-6, the J call TRBJ2-7; TRBD2 matches at 7 bases. With 6 bases clipped from V and 0 bases from J, the junction kept 8 bases outside the gene matches. Germline CDR1 is MNHNY and CDR2 is SVGAGI (reference sequence). CDR3 length: 15 amino acids. The CDR3 spells CASRPLPSGSYEQYF. The CDR3 DNA is TGTGCCAGCAGGCCCTTGCCTAGCGGCTCCTACGAGCAGTACTTC.

This chain uses TRBV28 with TRBJ1-1, with D possibly matching TRBD1 (6 bases). Germline CDR1 reads MDHEN; CDR2 reads SYDVKM. The CDR3 spans 15 residues. Trimming took 3 bases from V and 8 from J, leaving 19 bases between them. DNA of the CDR3: TGTGCCAGCAGTTTCCGGTCGGGGGGGCGAAGCGAAGCTTTCTTT. This gives the protein CASSFRSGGRSEAFF.

This chain joins TRBV7-2 and TRBJ2-7, with D unresolved. CDR1 is SGHTA, CDR2 FQGNSA, per germline. Trimming shortened V by 5 bases and J by 0 bases, and 17 bases separated the two germline ends. This CDR3 is 16 amino acids long. CDR3 sequence reads: CASSRQSAVSSYEQYF. CDR3 nucleotide sequence: TGTGCCAGCAGCCGTCAGTCTGCGGTAAGCTCCTACGAGCAGTACTTC.

The V gene is TRBV6-5, the J gene TRBJ2-1; TRBD1 matches 7 bases. The germline V gene has CDR1 MNHEY and CDR2 SVGAGI. The CDR3 is made up of 14 amino acids. Unmatched junction bases numbered 10, after V lost 6 bases and J lost 8 bases. The CDR3 here is CASRDTGASDEQFF. CDR3 nucleotide sequence: TGTGCCAGCAGGGACACAGGGGCGTCCGATGAGCAGTTCTTC.

This clone has only a few counts. The chain carries TRBV6-5 and TRBJ1-6, with D possibly being TRBD1 (6 bases). Germline values: CDR1 MNHEY, CDR2 SVGAGI. Trimming pared 11 bases from V and 7 bases from J, leaving 15 bases between. The length of the CDR3 is 13 residues. The DNA for the CDR3 is TGTGCCGGATCCGGACAGATGAATTCACCCCTCCACTTT. Translation gives CAGSGQMNSPLHF.

The chain links TRBV6-5 to TRBJ1-2; 7 bases map to TRBD1. Per the germline V gene, CDR1 is MNHEY and CDR2 is SVGAGI. The V and J ends lost 2 bases and 8 bases, in that order; junction bases with no gene match: 8. This CDR3 has 14 amino acids. The CDR3 here is CASSYNEGAGGYTF. The CDR3 nucleotides are TGTGCCAGCAGTTACAATGAGGGGGCAGGAGGCTACACCTTC.

The chain combines TRBV7-9 with TRBJ1-1, with D uncertain. Germline CDR1 and CDR2: SEHNR and FQNEAQ (reference sequence). V dropped 2 bases and J dropped 2 bases, with 6 bases sitting between them. The CDR3 sequence is 13 residues long. CDR3 region: CASSLMLNTEAFF. The CDR3 DNA reads TGTGCCAGCAGCTTAATGTTAAACACTGAAGCTTTCTTT.

The chain joins TRBV4-2 to TRBJ1-1; the match to TRBD1 covers 7 bases. Trimming at V came to 4 bases and at J to 3 bases, leaving 5 bases not matched to a gene. The CDR3 has 14 amino acids. Looked up from germline, CDR1 is LGHNA and CDR2 is YNFKEQ. CDR3 coding DNA: TGTGCCAGCAGCCGCGGGGACAGAGACACTGAAGCTTTCTTT. It codes for CASSRGDRDTEAFF.

The chain has TRBV27 and TRBJ2-7, with 8 bases that match TRBD2. CDR3 length: 15 residues. Trimming cost V 0 bases and J 3 bases; bases outside gene matches: 4. Germline loops: CDR1 MNHEY, CDR2 SMNVEV (reference sequence). The CDR3 DNA sequence: TGTGCCAGCAGTTTATCGGGGACTAGTCTCTACGAGCAGTACTTC. Its translation is CASSLSGTSLYEQYF.

DNA of the CDR3: TGTGCCAGCAGCACGTCCGGGGGGGGCTACGAGCAGTACTTC. This codes for CASSTSGGGYEQYF. V usage is TRBV3-1 (or the pseudogene TRBV3-2) and J usage is TRBJ2-7; 8 bases agree with TRBD2. This CDR3 spans 14 amino acids. The germline gives CDR1 LGHDT, CDR2 YNNKEL (reference sequence). J lost 3 bases, V lost 5 bases, and 6 bases had no gene match.

This clone was detected a few times. The V and J genes are TRBV19 and TRBJ2-1, with TRBD2 matching over 15 bases. The CDR3 is 20 amino acids. Germline CDR1 LNHDA, CDR2 SQIVND (reference sequence). V trimming: 5 bases; J trimming: 7 bases; junction bases outside the gene matches: 18. Written as DNA, the CDR3 is TGTGCCAGTAGTTCGTATACGTTAGGACTAGCGGGGGGGAGCGATAATGAGCAGTTCTTC. Amino acid sequence: CASSSYTLGLAGGSDNEQFF.

V and J are TRBV11-2 and TRBJ1-6, with D hard to call. V gave up 5 bases and J gave up 2 bases, with 10 bases separating them. CDR3 length equals 15 residues. Germline V gene data show CDR1 as SGHAT and CDR2 as FQNNGV. Here the CDR3 DNA reads TGTGCCAGCAGCCCCACAGAAACCTATAATTCACCCCTCCACTTT. This gives the protein CASSPTETYNSPLHF.

The chain combines TRBV19 with TRBJ2-1, with D unresolved. The CDR3 is made up of 17 amino acids. V was trimmed by 1 base and J by 0 bases, leaving 13 bases between them. Germline values: CDR1 LNHDA, CDR2 SQIVND (reference sequence). CDR3 sequence reads: CASSIGFYPSSYNEQFF. The CDR3 region has the DNA TGTGCCAGTAGTATAGGATTCTACCCGAGCTCCTACAATGAGCAGTTCTTC.

The V call is TRBV9, the J call TRBJ1-6; TRBD1 matches 11 bases. Germline V gene data show CDR1 as SGDLS and CDR2 as YYNGEE. The CDR3 has 15 residues. Germline trimming cut 3 bases from V and 15 bases from J; bases unmatched to any gene: 11. DNA for the CDR3: TGTGCCAGCAGCGCTAGGACAGGGGGCGCATTGAACCTCCACTTT. Translated: CASSARTGGALNLHF.

The gene calls are TRBV5-1 and TRBJ2-7, with D possibly being TRBD1 (5 bases). V was clipped by 0 bases and J by 9 bases, with 16 bases between them. Germline V CDR1 and CDR2: SGHRS, YFSETQ. This CDR3 comprises 14 residues. CDR3 nucleotide sequence: TGCGCCAGCAGCTTGGAGCCGCCAGGGTATGGGCAGTACTTC. The encoded protein is CASSLEPPGYGQYF.

The chain uses TRBV5-4 and TRBJ1-1, with D perhaps TRBD1 (5 bases). The germline V gene has CDR1 SGHNT and CDR2 YYREEE (reference sequence). The CDR3 sequence is 14 residues long. Deletions cut 1 base from V and 0 bases from J, with 7 bases between. The CDR3 DNA reads as TGTGCCAGCAGCTTGCGACAGATGAACACTGAAGCTTTCTTT. Its protein product is CASSLRQMNTEAFF.